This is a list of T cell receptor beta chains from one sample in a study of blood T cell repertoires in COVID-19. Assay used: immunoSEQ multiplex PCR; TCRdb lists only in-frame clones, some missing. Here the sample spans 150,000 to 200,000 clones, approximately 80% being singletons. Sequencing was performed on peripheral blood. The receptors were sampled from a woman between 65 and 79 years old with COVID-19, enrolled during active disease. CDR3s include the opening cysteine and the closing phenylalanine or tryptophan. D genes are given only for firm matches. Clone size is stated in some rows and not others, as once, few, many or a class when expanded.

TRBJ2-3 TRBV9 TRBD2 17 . CASSGTQGLAGGDTQYF TGTGCCAGCAGCGGAACGCAGGGACTAGCGGGGGGAGATACGCAGTATTTT
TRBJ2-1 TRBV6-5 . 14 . CASSRPSRNNEQFF TGTGCCAGCAGTCGCCCTTCTAGAAACAATGAGCAGTTCTTC
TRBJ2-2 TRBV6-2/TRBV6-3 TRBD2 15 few CASSKTSGQAGELFF TGTGCCAGCAGTAAGACTAGCGGCCAAGCCGGGGAGCTGTTTTTT
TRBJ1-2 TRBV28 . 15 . CASSLQAGANYGYTF TGTGCCAGCAGTTTACAGGCAGGGGCAAACTATGGCTACACCTTC
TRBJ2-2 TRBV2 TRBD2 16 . CASRAMTSLGTGELFF TGTGCCAGCAGGGCAATGACTAGCCTCGGCACCGGGGAGCTGTTTTTT
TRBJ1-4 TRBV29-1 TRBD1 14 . CSAAPGQLNEKLFF TGCAGCGCGGCTCCGGGACAGTTAAATGAAAAACTGTTTTTT
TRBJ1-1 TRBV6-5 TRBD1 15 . CASTWSGTGETEAFF TGTGCCAGCACTTGGTCAGGGACAGGGGAAACTGAAGCTTTCTTT
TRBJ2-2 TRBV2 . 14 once CASSPSTSTGELFF TGTGCCAGCAGCCCTAGCACGAGCACCGGGGAGCTGTTTTTT
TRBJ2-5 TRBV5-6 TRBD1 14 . CASSLGTGKETQYF TGTGCCAGCAGCTTGGGGACAGGGAAGGAGACCCAGTACTTC
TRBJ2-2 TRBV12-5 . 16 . CASGLGGQGSAGELFF TGTGCTAGTGGTTTGGGGGGTCAGGGATCGGCCGGGGAGCTGTTTTTT
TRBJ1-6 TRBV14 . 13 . CASSQEQRSPLHF TGTGCCAGCAGCCAAGAACAACGTTCACCCCTCCACTTT
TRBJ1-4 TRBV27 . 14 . CASSVMLGQEKLFF TGTGCCAGCAGTGTTATGCTTGGCCAAGAAAAACTGTTTTTT
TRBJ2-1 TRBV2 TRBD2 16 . CASSALSGGSYNEQFF TGTGCCAGCAGTGCCCTTAGCGGGGGGTCCTACAATGAGCAGTTCTTC
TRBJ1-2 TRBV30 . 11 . CAWSVQRDYTF TGTGCCTGGAGTGTACAGAGGGACTACACCTTC
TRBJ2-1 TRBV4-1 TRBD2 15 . CASSRERDSYNEQFF TGCGCCAGCAGCCGCGAGCGGGATTCCTACAATGAGCAGTTCTTC
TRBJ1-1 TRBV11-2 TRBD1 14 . CASSRDRRNTEAFF TGTGCCAGCAGCCGGGACAGGAGGAACACTGAAGCTTTCTTT
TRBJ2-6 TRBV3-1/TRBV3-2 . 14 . CASSRLAGANVLTF TGTGCCAGCAGCCGACTAGCTGGGGCCAACGTCCTGACTTTC
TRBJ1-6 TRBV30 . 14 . CAWTQTGKNSPLHF TGTGCCTGGACCCAGACAGGAAAAAATTCACCCCTCCACTTT
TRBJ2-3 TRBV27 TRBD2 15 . CASTSGTSGTDTQYF TGTGCCAGCACCTCCGGGACTAGCGGGACAGATACGCAGTATTTT
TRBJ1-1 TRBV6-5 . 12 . CASRRPNTEAFF TGTGCCAGCAGGAGGCCGAACACTGAAGCTTTCTTT
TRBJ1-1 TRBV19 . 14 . CASSNGLGVAEAFF TGTGCCAGTAGTAACGGATTAGGAGTAGCTGAAGCTTTCTTT
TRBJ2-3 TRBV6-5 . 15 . CASSYSRGNTDTQYF TGTGCCAGCAGTTACTCCCGGGGGAACACAGATACGCAGTATTTT
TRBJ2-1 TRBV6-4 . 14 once CASSDSVLGVEQFF TGTGCCAGCAGTGACTCGGTACTCGGTGTTGAGCAGTTCTTC
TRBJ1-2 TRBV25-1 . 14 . CASRTDSRVGGYTF TGTGCCAGCAGGACGGACAGTCGGGTCGGGGGCTACACCTTC
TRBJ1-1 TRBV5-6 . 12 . CASSLTYTEAFF TGTGCCAGCAGCTTGACATACACTGAAGCTTTCTTT
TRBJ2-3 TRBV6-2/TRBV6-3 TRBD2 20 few CASSPRSGLAGVLVTDTQYF TGTGCCAGCAGTCCCCGGTCAGGGCTAGCGGGAGTTTTGGTGACAGATACGCAGTATTTT
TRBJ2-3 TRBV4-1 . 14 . CASSPTVPTDTQYF TGCGCCAGCAGCCCTACAGTTCCCACAGATACGCAGTATTTT
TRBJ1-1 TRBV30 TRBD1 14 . CAWSLGTVNTEAFF TGTGCCTGGAGTCTGGGGACAGTGAACACTGAAGCTTTCTTT
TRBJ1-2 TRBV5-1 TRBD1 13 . CASRRQGRDGYTF TGCGCCAGCAGGCGACAGGGGAGGGATGGCTACACCTTC
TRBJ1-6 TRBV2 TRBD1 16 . CASSLGQPATNSPLHF TGTGCCAGCAGTCTGGGACAGCCGGCGACTAATTCACCCCTCCACTTT
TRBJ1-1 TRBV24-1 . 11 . CATTGDTEAFF TGTGCCACCACGGGGGACACTGAAGCTTTCTTT
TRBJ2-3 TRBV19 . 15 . CASSTIQDFTDTQYF TGTGCCAGTAGTACCATCCAGGACTTCACAGATACGCAGTATTTT
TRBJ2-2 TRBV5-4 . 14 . CASSGERTAGELFF TGTGCCAGCAGCGGTGAGAGGACTGCCGGGGAGCTGTTTTTT
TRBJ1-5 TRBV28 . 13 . CASRRDLNQPQHF TGTGCCAGCCGCAGGGATCTCAACCAGCCCCAGCATTTT
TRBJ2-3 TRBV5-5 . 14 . CASSLSGSTDTQYF TGTGCCAGCAGCTTAAGCGGTAGCACAGATACGCAGTATTTT
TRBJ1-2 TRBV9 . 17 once CASSVEGGGPLNYGYTF TGTGCCAGCAGCGTAGAGGGAGGAGGCCCCCTAAACTATGGCTACACCTTC
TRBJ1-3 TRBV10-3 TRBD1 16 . CAISFGQAFSGNTIYF TGTGCCATCAGTTTCGGACAGGCGTTCTCTGGAAACACCATATATTTT
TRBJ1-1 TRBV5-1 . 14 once CASSSVSLNTEAFF TGCGCCAGCAGCTCTGTATCCTTGAACACTGAAGCTTTCTTT
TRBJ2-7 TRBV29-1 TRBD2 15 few CSVEVPLAGAYEQYF TGCAGCGTTGAAGTCCCCTTAGCGGGAGCGTACGAGCAGTACTTC
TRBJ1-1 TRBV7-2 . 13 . CASSFVREAEAFF TGTGCCAGCAGCTTTGTCCGGGAGGCTGAAGCTTTCTTT
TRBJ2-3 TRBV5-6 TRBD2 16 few CASSWRLAGSTDTQYF TGTGCCAGCAGCTGGAGACTAGCGGGGAGCACAGATACGCAGTATTTT